The 17 T cell receptor beta chains in this list originate from one sample, sequenced in a study of T cell repertoires in cytomegalovirus infection. TCRdb re-called the reads through MiXCR, storing one row per CDR3 protein. Of about 830,000 distinct CDR3 sequences in the sample, roughly 33% were seen once. These TCRs' antigens remain unknown. The sequenced sample was cultured CD8+ T cells from PBMCs, obtained from culture after CMV antigen stimulation. These receptors originate from a human donor in good health (CMV status not recorded). Some clones in this sample may be carry-over from other donors' samples.

CDR3 sequence reads: CASSYSYGYNEQFF. The DNA for the CDR3 is TGTGCCAGCAGTTACTCCTACGGCTACAATGAGCAGTTCTTC. The rearrangement joins TRBV6-5 to TRBJ2-1; D gene uncertain. The V end lost 0 bases, the J end lost 3 bases, and 6 bases lay between the germline ends. The CDR3 covers 14 residues. Per germline, CDR1 MNHEY and CDR2 SVGAGI.

There are a few counts of this clonotype. The genes are TRBV6-6 and TRBJ1-2; 7 bases line up with TRBD1. V dropped 6 bases and J dropped 0; count of bases not matched to a gene: 7. Germline-derived CDR1 and CDR2 are MNHNY and SVGAGI (reference sequence). The CDR3 contains 15 residues. CDR3 sequence: CASSSGTAANYGYTF. Written as DNA, the CDR3 is TGTGCCAGCAGCTCTGGGACAGCAGCTAACTATGGCTACACCTTC.

This clonotype was seen only a few times. The V and J genes are TRBV6-5 and TRBJ2-7; 8 bases match TRBD2. Germline V gene data show CDR1 as MNHEY and CDR2 as SVGAGI. The CDR3 is 17 amino acids. The J segment lost 6 bases and the V segment lost 6 bases, leaving 19 bases of the junction unmatched. As DNA, the CDR3 is TGTGCCAGCAGCAATTCGAGCGGGGGACCCTTAGTTGGCGAGCAGTACGTC. It is translated as CASSNSSGGPLVGEQYV.

This chain links TRBV20-1 with TRBJ1-3; D call uncertain. Germline V CDR1 and CDR2: DFQATT, SNEGSKA (reference sequence). The length of the CDR3 is 11 residues. V dropped 8 bases and J dropped 4 bases, with 9 bases sitting between them. The CDR3 protein is CSLLVGNTIYF. CDR3 in DNA: TGCAGTCTCCTCGTCGGAAACACCATATATTTT.

The rearrangement uses TRBV24-1 and TRBJ2-5, with 9 bases that match TRBD1. The V gene's germline CDR1 is KGHDR and CDR2 SFDVKD. The CDR3 loop spans 15 amino acids. J gave up 5 bases and V 3 bases, and 6 bases lay outside the gene matches. The CDR3 nucleotides read TGTGCCACCAGTGATCCAGGGACAGGGAAGGAGACCCAGTACTTC. Translation gives CATSDPGTGKETQYF.

The chain employs TRBV4-3 and TRBJ1-1; D not certain. Germline assignment: CDR1 LGHNA and CDR2 YSLEER. The CDR3 has 13 residues. V lost 2 bases to trimming and J lost 5 bases, with 9 bases between them. In DNA form, the CDR3 reads TGCGCCAGCAGCCAATTCGGTAGGACTGAAGCTTTCTTT. Amino acid sequence: CASSQFGRTEAFF.

The chain links TRBV27 to TRBJ2-3; TRBD2 is a possible D gene (6 bases). Looked up from germline, CDR1 is MNHEY and CDR2 is SMNVEV (reference sequence). The CDR3 has 16 residues. Trimming cost V 2 bases and J 4 bases, with 16 bases left between them. As DNA, the CDR3 is TGTGCCAGCAGTTTAGGGGCTAGCGAATCGTCAGATACGCAGTATTTT. It yields the protein CASSLGASESSDTQYF.

V usage is TRBV11-2 and J usage is TRBJ1-3; a possible D gene is TRBD1 (5 bases). The germline gives CDR1 SGHAT, CDR2 FQNNGV. The V end was cut by 4 bases, the J end by 2 bases, with 9 bases between. CDR3 length: 14 amino acids. The CDR3 DNA is TGTGCCAGCAGCTCAGGGTCCGCTGGAAACACCATATATTTT. Translating gives CASSSGSAGNTIYF.

The rearrangement uses TRBV9 and TRBJ2-7; D remains ambiguous. The CDR3 contains 16 residues. Germline V gives CDR1 SGDLS, CDR2 YYNGEE. Trimming took 0 bases from V and 3 from J, leaving 16 bases between them. CDR3: CASSVDGGRKGYEQYF. The CDR3, as DNA: TGTGCCAGCAGCGTAGATGGTGGCAGGAAAGGCTACGAGCAGTACTTC.

This clonotype occurred many times. The chain joins TRBV12-3 or TRBV12-4 to TRBJ2-1, with 12 bases matching TRBD2. V lost 4 bases to trimming and J lost 2 bases; unmatched junction nucleotides: 3. The CDR3 extends over 16 amino acids. This chain's CDR3 is CASSSTSGGTYNEQFF. The CDR3 nucleotides read TGTGCCAGCAGTTCCACTAGCGGGGGGACCTACAATGAGCAGTTCTTC.

The rearrangement joins TRBV25-1 to TRBJ1-2; D gene unclear. V was pared by 7 bases and J by 0 bases, with 18 bases between. Germline V gene sequence: CDR1 MGHDK, CDR2 SYGVNS. This CDR3 is built from 16 residues. Here the CDR3 reads CASTPWEDRTNYGYTF. For the CDR3, the DNA is TGTGCCAGCACCCCCTGGGAAGATCGAACTAACTATGGCTACACCTTC.

The chain employs TRBV13 and TRBJ2-7; D not resolved. V shed 4 bases and J shed 2 bases, with 12 bases lying between them. Germline V gene lookup returns CDR1 PRHDT and CDR2 FYEKMQ (reference sequence). The length of the CDR3 is 14 residues. The CDR3 sequence: CASSSEASPYEQYF. As DNA, the CDR3 is TGTGCCAGCAGCTCTGAGGCTTCCCCCTACGAGCAGTACTTC.

This clonotype was observed a handful of times. This chain uses TRBV7-6 with TRBJ1-4; D uncertain. The CDR3 contains 19 residues. Trimming left V 5 bases short and J 2 bases short, with 24 bases between. Germline-derived CDR1 and CDR2 are SGHVS and FNYEAQ. CDR3 loop: CASSHPEGLVQTTNEKLFF. CDR3 nucleotides: TGTGCCAGCAGCCACCCCGAGGGTTTAGTCCAGACTACTAATGAAAAACTGTTTTTT.

This clonotype was observed a few times. The chain links TRBV5-4 to TRBJ2-2; maybe TRBD1 (6 bases). Per the germline V gene, CDR1 is SGHNT and CDR2 is YYREEE (reference sequence). CDR3 length: 15 amino acids. V lost 5 bases, J lost 4 bases, and 15 bases lay in between. In DNA, the CDR3 is TGTGCCAGCAGTTCCATTATGGGGGCCACCGGGGAGCTGTTTTTT. Translation: CASSSIMGATGELFF.

This clonotype was observed a handful of times. The chain links TRBV7-9 to TRBJ2-2; D is undetermined. Germline V gene lookup returns CDR1 SEHNR and CDR2 FQNEAQ (reference sequence). The CDR3 length is 15 residues. With 5 bases removed from V and 7 bases from J, the gap between germline ends came to 17 bases. The CDR3 here is CASSPRTVLHGELFF. In DNA, the CDR3 is TGTGCCAGCAGCCCCCGGACGGTTCTGCACGGGGAGCTGTTTTTT.

The V gene is TRBV6-1, the J gene TRBJ2-1; D gene uncertain. This CDR3 is built from 14 residues. V lost 1 base to trimming and J lost 5 bases, with 9 bases between them. Germline V gene sequence: CDR1 MNHNS, CDR2 SASEGT. The CDR3 DNA sequence: TGTGCCAGCAGTGAAGTTAAGGTTAACAATGAGCAGTTCTTC. As protein: CASSEVKVNNEQFF.

V gene TRBV29-1 combines with J gene TRBJ2-1, with 7 positions matching TRBD2. The CDR3 is 15 residues long. Losses at the gene ends were 7 bases for V and 0 bases for J; bases not matched to a gene: 9. Germline V gene lookup returns CDR1 SQVTM and CDR2 ANQGSEA. The CDR3 DNA sequence: TGCAGCGGCAGACGGGGGGAGAGCTCCTACAATGAGCAGTTCTTC. It specifies CSGRRGESSYNEQFF.